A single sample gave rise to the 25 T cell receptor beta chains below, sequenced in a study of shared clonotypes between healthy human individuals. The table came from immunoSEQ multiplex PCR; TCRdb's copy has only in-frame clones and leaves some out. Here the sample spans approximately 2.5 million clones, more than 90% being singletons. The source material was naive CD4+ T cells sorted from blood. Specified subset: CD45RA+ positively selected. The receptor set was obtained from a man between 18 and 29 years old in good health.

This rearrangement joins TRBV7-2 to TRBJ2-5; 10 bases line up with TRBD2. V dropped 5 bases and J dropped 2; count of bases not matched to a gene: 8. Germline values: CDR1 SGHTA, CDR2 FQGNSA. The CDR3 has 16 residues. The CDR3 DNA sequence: TGTGCCAGCAGCACCATAGCGGGAGGCTCTCAAGAGACCCAGTACTTC. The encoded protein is CASSTIAGGSQETQYF.

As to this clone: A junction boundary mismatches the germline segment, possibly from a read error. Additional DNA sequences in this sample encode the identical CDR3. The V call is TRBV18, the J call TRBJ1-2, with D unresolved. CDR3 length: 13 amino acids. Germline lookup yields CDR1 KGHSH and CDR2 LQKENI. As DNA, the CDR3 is TGTGCCAGTTCACCTTCGGGTCCGTATGGCTACACCTTC. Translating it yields CASSPSGPYGYTF. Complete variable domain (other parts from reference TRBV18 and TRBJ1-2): NAGVMQNPRHLVRRRGQEARLRCSPMKGHSHVYWYRQLPEEGLKFMVYLQKENIIDESGMPKERFSAEFPKEGPSILRIQQVVRGDSAAYFCASSPSGPYGYTFGSGTRLTVV.

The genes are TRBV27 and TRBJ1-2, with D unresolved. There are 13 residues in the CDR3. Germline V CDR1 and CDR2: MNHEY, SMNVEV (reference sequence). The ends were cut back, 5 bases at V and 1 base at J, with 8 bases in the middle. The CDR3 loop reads CASSNRNNYGYTF. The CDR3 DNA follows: TGTGCCAGCAGTAACAGAAATAACTATGGCTACACCTTC.

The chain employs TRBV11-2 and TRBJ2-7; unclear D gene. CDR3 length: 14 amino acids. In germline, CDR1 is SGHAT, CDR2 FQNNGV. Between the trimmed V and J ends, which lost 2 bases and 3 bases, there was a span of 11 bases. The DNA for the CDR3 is TGTGCCAGCAGCTTAAGTCTATCCCTCTACGAGCAGTACTTC. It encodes CASSLSLSLYEQYF.

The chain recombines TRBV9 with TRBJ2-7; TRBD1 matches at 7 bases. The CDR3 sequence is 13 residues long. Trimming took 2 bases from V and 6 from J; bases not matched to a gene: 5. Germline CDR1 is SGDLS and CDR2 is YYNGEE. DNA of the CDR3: TGTGCCAGCAGCGTGGGGACAGACATCGAGCAGTACTTC. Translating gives CASSVGTDIEQYF.

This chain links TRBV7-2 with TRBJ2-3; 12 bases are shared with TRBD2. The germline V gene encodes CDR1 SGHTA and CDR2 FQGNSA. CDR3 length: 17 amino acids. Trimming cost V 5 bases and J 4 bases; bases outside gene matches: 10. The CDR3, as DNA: TGTGCCAGCAGCAAACTAGCGGGAGGCACTGTGTCAGATACGCAGTATTTT. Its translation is CASSKLAGGTVSDTQYF. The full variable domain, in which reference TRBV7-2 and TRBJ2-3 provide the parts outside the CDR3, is GAGVSQSPSNKVTEKGKDVELRCDPISGHTALYWYRQSLGQGLEFLIYFQGNSAPDKSGLPSDRFSAERTGGSVSTLTIQRTQQEDSAVYLCASSKLAGGTVSDTQYFGPGTRLTVL.

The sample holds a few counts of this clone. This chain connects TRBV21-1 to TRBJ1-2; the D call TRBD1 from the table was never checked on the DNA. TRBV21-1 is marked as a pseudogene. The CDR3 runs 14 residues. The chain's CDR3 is CASSKGRRTGGYTF. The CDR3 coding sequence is TGTGCCAGCAGCAAAGGTCGTAGGACAGGGGGCTACACCTTC.

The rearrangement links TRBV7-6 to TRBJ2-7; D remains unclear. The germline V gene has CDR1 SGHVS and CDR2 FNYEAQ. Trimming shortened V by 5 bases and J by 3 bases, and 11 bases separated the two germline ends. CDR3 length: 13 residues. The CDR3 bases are TGTGCCAGCAGCCACATGGGAAGCTACGAGCAGTACTTC. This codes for CASSHMGSYEQYF. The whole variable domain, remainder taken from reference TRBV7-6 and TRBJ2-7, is GAGVSQSPRYKVTKRGQDVALRCDPISGHVSLYWYRQALGQGPEFLTYFNYEAQQDKSGLPNDRFSAERPEGSISTLTIQRTEQRDSAMYRCASSHMGSYEQYFGPGTRLTVT.

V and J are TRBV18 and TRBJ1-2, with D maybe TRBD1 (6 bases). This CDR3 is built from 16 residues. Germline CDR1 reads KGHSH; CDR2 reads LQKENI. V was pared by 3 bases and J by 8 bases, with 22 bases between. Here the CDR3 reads CASSPNRDPSMGGYTF. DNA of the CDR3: TGTGCCAGCTCACCTAACAGGGACCCCTCCATGGGCGGCTACACCTTC.

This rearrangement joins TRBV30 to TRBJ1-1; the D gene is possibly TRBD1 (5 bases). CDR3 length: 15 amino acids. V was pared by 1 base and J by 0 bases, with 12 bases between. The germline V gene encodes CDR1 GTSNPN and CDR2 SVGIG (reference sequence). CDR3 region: CAWSATAIMNTEAFF. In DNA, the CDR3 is TGTGCCTGGAGTGCGACAGCAATCATGAACACTGAAGCTTTCTTT.

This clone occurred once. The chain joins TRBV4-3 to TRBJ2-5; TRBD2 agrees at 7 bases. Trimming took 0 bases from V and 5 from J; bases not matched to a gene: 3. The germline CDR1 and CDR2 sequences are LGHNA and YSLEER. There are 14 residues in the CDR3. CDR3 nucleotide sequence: TGCGCCAGCAGCCAAGATTGGGGGGGGGAGACCCAGTACTTC. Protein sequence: CASSQDWGGETQYF.

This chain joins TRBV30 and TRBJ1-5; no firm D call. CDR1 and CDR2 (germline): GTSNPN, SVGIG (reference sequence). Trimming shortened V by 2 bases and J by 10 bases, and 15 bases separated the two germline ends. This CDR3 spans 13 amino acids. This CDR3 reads CAWSTSSVGPQHF. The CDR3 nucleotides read TGTGCCTGGAGTACATCTTCGGTCGGTCCCCAGCATTTT.

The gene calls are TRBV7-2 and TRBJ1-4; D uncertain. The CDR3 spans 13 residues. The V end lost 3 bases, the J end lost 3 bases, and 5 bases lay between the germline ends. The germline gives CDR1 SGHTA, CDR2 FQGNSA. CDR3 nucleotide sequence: TGTGCCAGCAGCTTGGGTTCTAATGAAAAACTGTTTTTT. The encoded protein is CASSLGSNEKLFF.

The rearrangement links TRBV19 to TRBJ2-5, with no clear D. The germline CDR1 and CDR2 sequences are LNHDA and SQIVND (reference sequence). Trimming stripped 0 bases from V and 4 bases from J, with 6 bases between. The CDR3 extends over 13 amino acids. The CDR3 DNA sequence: TGTGCCAGTAGTATAGATCTTGGAGAGACCCAGTACTTC. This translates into CASSIDLGETQYF.

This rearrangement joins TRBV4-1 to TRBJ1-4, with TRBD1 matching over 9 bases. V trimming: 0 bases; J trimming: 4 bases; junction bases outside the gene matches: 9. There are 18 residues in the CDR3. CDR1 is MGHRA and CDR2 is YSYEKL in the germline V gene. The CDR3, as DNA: TGCGCCAGCAGCCAAGATCCCGGACAGGGGCCCCATAATGAAAAACTGTTTTTT. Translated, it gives CASSQDPGQGPHNEKLFF.

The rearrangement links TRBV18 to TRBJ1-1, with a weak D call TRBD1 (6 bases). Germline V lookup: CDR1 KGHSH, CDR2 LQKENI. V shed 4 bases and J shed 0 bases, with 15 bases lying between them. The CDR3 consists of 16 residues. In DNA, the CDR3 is TGTGCCAGCTCACAATCGAAGACAGGACTGAACACTGAAGCTTTCTTT. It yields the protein CASSQSKTGLNTEAFF.

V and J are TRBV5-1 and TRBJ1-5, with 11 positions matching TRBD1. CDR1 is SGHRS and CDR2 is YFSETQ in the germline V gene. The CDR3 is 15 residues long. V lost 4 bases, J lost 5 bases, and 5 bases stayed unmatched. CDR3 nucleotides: TGCGCCAGCAGCCCAGGGGGACAGGGGGATCAGCCCCAGCATTTT. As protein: CASSPGGQGDQPQHF.

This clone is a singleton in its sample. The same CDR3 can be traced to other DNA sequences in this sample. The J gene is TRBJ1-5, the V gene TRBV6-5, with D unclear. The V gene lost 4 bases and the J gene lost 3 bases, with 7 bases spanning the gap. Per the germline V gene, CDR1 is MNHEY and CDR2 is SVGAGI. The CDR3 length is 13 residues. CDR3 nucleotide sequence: TGTGCCAGCAGTTCACGTGCCAATCAGCCCCAGCATTTT. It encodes CASSSRANQPQHF.

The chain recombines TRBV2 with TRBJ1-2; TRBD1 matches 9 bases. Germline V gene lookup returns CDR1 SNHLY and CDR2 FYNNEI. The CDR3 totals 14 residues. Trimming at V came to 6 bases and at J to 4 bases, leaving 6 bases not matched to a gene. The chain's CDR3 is CASREQGASYGYTF. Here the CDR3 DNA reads TGTGCCAGCAGGGAACAGGGGGCGTCCTATGGCTACACCTTC.

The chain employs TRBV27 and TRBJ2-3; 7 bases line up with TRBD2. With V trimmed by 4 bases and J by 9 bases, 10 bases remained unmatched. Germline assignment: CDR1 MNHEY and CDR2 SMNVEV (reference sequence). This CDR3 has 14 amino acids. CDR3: CASSSSWTRETQYF. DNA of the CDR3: TGTGCCAGCAGTTCCTCCTGGACTAGAGAGACGCAGTATTTT.

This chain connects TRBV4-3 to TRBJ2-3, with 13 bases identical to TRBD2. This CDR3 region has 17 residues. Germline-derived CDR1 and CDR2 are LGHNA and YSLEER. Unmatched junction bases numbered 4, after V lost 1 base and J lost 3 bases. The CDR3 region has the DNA TGCGCCAGCAGCCAAGGGGAGACTAGCGGGAGGACAGATACGCAGTATTTT. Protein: CASSQGETSGRTDTQYF.

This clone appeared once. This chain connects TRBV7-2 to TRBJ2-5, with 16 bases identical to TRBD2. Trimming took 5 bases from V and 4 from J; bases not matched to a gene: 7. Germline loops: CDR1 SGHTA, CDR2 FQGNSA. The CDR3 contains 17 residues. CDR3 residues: CASSPRGLAGGGETQYF. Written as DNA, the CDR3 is TGTGCCAGCAGCCCCCGGGGACTAGCGGGAGGGGGAGAGACCCAGTACTTC.

DNA of the CDR3: TGTGCCAGCGGCCTGGGGAATTCACCCCTCCACTTT. It yields the protein CASGLGNSPLHF. The chain links TRBV27 to TRBJ1-6; no clear D. The CDR3 has 12 amino acids. Looked up from germline, CDR1 is MNHEY and CDR2 is SMNVEV (reference sequence). V lost 8 bases to trimming and J lost 7 bases, with 9 bases between them.

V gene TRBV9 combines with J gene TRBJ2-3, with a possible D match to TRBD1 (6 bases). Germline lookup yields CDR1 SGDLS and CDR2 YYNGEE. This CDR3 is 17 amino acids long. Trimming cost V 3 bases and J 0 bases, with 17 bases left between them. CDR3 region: CASSATSTGLSTDTQYF. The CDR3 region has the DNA TGTGCCAGCAGCGCCACCTCCACAGGGCTAAGCACAGATACGCAGTATTTT.

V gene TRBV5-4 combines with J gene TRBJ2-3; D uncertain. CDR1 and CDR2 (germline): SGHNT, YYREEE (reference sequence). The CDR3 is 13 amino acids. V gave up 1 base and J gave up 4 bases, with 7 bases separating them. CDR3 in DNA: TGTGCCAGCAGCTTGACTTCTCCAGATACGCAGTATTTT. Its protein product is CASSLTSPDTQYF.